Shown below are 2 T cell receptor beta chains from a single sample sequenced in a study of long-term antiretroviral therapy in people with HIV. A v3.0 immunoSEQ assay was performed at survey level. Assay: immunoSEQ multiplex PCR; the TCRdb copy retains only in-frame clones and omits some. Found here are approximately 24,000 clones, 85% to 95% of them singletons; the top ten hold about 2.4%. This sample comprised unsorted PBMCs, obtained roughly 5.1 years after starting antiretroviral therapy. The source is a woman aged 50 to 60 with HIV.

The rearrangement links TRBV18 to TRBJ2-7; 10 positions agree with TRBD1. The V and J ends lost 8 bases and 4 bases, in that order; junction bases with no gene match: 11. The length of the CDR3 is 15 residues. Looked up from germline, CDR1 is KGHSH and CDR2 is LQKENI. CDR3 amino acids: CASATGTGVVYEQYF. DNA for the CDR3: TGTGCCAGCGCCACCGGGACAGGGGTTGTATACGAGCAGTACTTC.

V and J are TRBV2 and TRBJ2-7, with TRBD2 matching 7 bases. Germline V gene sequence: CDR1 SNHLY, CDR2 FYNNEI. J gave up 6 bases and V 3 bases, and 8 bases lay outside the gene matches. The CDR3 contains 14 residues. CDR3 region: CASSETSLDREQYF. The DNA of the CDR3 is TGTGCCAGCAGTGAGACTAGCCTGGATCGCGAGCAGTACTTC.